These T cell receptor beta chains were read from a single sample in a study of T cells in Graves' hyperthyroidism and ophthalmopathy. From the multiplex PCR reads, TCRdb called clonotypes with MiXCR, one entry per CDR3 protein. Seen here are a few hundred thousand distinct CDR3 sequences, 15% to 19% observed once, and the top ten hold roughly 7.7%. The sample was blood. All receptors come from a woman aged 18 to 35 with Graves' hyperthyroidism. CDR3s include the opening cysteine and the closing phenylalanine or tryptophan. Each record gives: clone size, D gene, J gene, V gene, CDR3 DNA, CDR3 protein. D genes are given only for firm matches. Clone size is not always given. Where it is, it says once, few, many or a class for expanded clones.

many | TRBD2 | TRBJ2-3 | TRBV7-3 | TGTGCCAGCAGCATCGGACTAGCGGGGCCTAGCACAGATACGCAGTATTTT | CASSIGLAGPSTDTQYF
few | - | TRBJ1-6 | TRBV6-2/TRBV6-3 | TGTGCCAGCAGGACCGGACAGAGCTCCTATAATTCACCCCTCCACTTT | CASRTGQSSYNSPLHF
many | - | TRBJ1-1 | TRBV5-6 | TGTGCCAGCAGCTTGGAACAGGATGAAGCTTTCTTT | CASSLEQDEAFF
many | - | TRBJ2-7 | TRBV11-2 | TGTGCCAGCAGCCTCCCGAGCTCCTACGAGCAGTACTTC | CASSLPSSYEQYF
many | TRBD2 | TRBJ2-4 | TRBV30 | TGTGCCTGGAGTCGGACTAGCGGGGCCAAAAACATTCAGTACTTC | CAWSRTSGAKNIQYF
many | TRBD1 | TRBJ1-2 | TRBV20-1 | TGCGGCGGACAGGGCTCCCCTAACTATGGCTACACCTTC | CGGQGSPNYGYTF
few | - | TRBJ1-2 | TRBV6-1 | TGTGCCAGCAGGGAAGGACAGACCTATGGCTACACCTTC | CASREGQTYGYTF
many | - | TRBJ2-1 | TRBV18 | TGTGCCAGCTCACCATCCAAGACCTACAATGAGCAGTTCTTC | CASSPSKTYNEQFF
- | - | TRBJ2-3 | TRBV4-1 | TGCGCCAGCAGCCAAGAAGGGGTCACAGATACGCAGTGTTTT | CASSQEGVTDTQCF
few | TRBD2 | TRBJ2-7 | TRBV4-1 | TGCGCCAGCAGCCACCCTAGCGGGGGGCGGGACGAGCAGTACTTC | CASSHPSGGRDEQYF
many | TRBD1 | TRBJ2-5 | TRBV27 | TGTGCCAGCAGTTTAACAACAGGGGTACAAGAGACCCAGTACTTC | CASSLTTGVQETQYF
- | - | TRBJ2-4 | TRBV20-1 | TGCAGTGCTAGAGATCGAACTAGTGGGAACATTCAGTACTTC | CSARDRTSGNIQYF
few | - | TRBJ2-5 | TRBV11-2 | TGTGCCAGCAGCTTAGGTTGGACCAGTACAGAGACCCAGTACTTC | CASSLGWTSTETQYF
few | - | TRBJ2-2 | TRBV30 | TGTGCCTGGAACGACCCAGAGGAGCTGTTTTTT | CAWNDPEELFF
- | TRBD2 | TRBJ2-5 | TRBV7-2 | TGTGCCAGCAGCCCCAGGGGGCTAGCGGGGGGCGGGGAGACCCAGTACTTC | CASSPRGLAGGGETQYF